This T cell receptor (beta chain) originates from a study of OX40 agonist ivuxolimab in advanced cancers. Overall study results and limits: Which antigen the expanded peripheral T cells recognized is unknown.

Concerning this clone: Its antigen is unidentified.

Trimming took off 7 bases at V and 2 bases at J, with 11 bases between the two ends. CDR3 size: 13 residues. CDR1 and CDR2 from the germline V gene are LNHDA and SQIVND (reference sequence). Measured with immunoSEQ multiplex PCR; TCRdb has only the in-frame clones, and not every one. The repertoire holds some 35,000 clones, with approximately 78% as singletons. The sequences come from CD4+ or CD8+ T cells sorted from blood, collected in a trial of the OX40 agonist ivuxolimab. This receptor was identified in an adult with an advanced solid tumor such as melanoma, head and neck, liver or kidney cancer. The chain has TRBV19 and TRBJ1-2; D perhaps matches TRBD1 (6 bases). CDR3 sequence (DNA): TGTGCCAGTAACAACAGGGACAACTATGGCTACACCTTC. This sequence encodes CASNNRDNYGYTF.